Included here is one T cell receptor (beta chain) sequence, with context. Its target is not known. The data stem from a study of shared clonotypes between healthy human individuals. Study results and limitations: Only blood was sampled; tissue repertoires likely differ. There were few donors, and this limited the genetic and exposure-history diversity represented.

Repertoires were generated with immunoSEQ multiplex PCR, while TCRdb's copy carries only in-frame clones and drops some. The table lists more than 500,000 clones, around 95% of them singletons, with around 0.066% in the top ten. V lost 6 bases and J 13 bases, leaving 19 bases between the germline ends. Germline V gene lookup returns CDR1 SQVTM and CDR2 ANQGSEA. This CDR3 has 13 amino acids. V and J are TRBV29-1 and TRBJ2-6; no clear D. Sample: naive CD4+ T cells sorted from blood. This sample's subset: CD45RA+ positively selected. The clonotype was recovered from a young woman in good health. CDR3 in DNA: TGCAGCGTGGTGCCCCGCTTACAAGGGGTCCTGACTTTC. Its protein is CSVVPRLQGVLTF.